Sequencing of this TCR beta chain was carried out in a study of T-cell memory formation after mild COVID-19. Study-level background: TCR clusters were mostly donor specific. Findings and limits, study-wide: CD4+ clones that contracted lay mainly in CM and EM; CD8+ ones lay in EMRA. Second-wave clones with a day 37 peak had unconfirmed SARS-CoV-2 specificity.

TCRdb itself ran the 5' RACE reads through MiXCR, one entry per CDR3 protein. The sample contains about 390,000 distinct CDR3 sequences, roughly 15% of which appear only once. Per the germline V gene, CDR1 is SEHNR and CDR2 is FQNEAQ (reference sequence). CDR3 length: 11 residues. In regard to this clonotype: Its antigen remains unidentified. At one end, the junction sequence differs from germline, possibly due to a read error.

The source of this sequence is a young man who had mild COVID-19 (a few samples of this study predate the infection). Cell type and time point are not known. The chain is built from TRBV7-9 and TRBJ2-3; D is ambiguous. Specimen: PBMCs or a T cell subset sorted from them (not recorded which). In nucleotides, the CDR3 is TGTGCCAGCAGCTTAGGGCAGAAGTGGGATTTT. Residues: CASSLGQKWDF.